Listed here are 13 T cell receptor beta chains from one sample, sequenced in a study of blood T cells in healthy people across ages. Through a sample-barcoded 5' primer and a J-beta primer mix, a second PCR was run for about 6 to 11 cycles. TCRdb re-derived calls from the 5' RACE reads in MiXCR, one entry per CDR3 protein. Of roughly 700,000 distinct CDR3 sequences in the sample, more than 20% were seen once. The same sample was also used in a study of T cells of mothers and their children.

Sequencing was done on a sample of blood. The receptors derive from a boy between 10 and 17 years old in good health.

CDR3 in DNA: TGTGCCAGCAGCCAGTGGTGGGACACCCAAGAGACCCAGTACTTC. It specifies CASSQWWDTQETQYF. The chain links TRBV3-1 to TRBJ2-5, with D perhaps TRBD1 (6 bases). This CDR3 contains 15 residues. Germline V CDR1 and CDR2: LGHDT, YNNKEL (reference sequence). Trimming removed 3 bases at V and 1 base at J, with 12 bases between.

This clonotype was seen more than once but under ten times. This sequence joins TRBV29-1 and TRBJ2-3, with a weak D call TRBD2 (6 bases). V lost 3 bases and J 2 bases, leaving 12 bases between the germline ends. The CDR3 extends over 14 amino acids. The germline V gene has CDR1 SQVTM and CDR2 ANQGSEA. CDR3 protein: CSVDRSDYTDTQYF. The CDR3 coding sequence is TGCAGCGTTGACAGGTCGGACTACACAGATACGCAGTATTTT.

This clonotype was detected only a few times. V usage is TRBV5-1 and J usage is TRBJ2-7; 9 bases agree with TRBD1. The junction had 6 bases not matched to a gene; V was cut back by 0 bases and J by 5 bases. The V gene's germline CDR1 is SGHRS and CDR2 YFSETQ. The CDR3 runs 15 residues. Here the CDR3 DNA reads TGCGCCAGCAGCTTGGCAGGGACAGGGAGCAACGAGCAGTACTTC. Its protein is CASSLAGTGSNEQYF.

This clonotype was seen more than once but under ten times. The gene calls are TRBV3-1 and TRBJ2-2, with TRBD1 matching over 9 bases. This CDR3 contains 18 residues. V shed 2 bases and J 7 bases; nucleotides not matched to a gene: 14. Germline V gene lookup returns CDR1 LGHDT and CDR2 YNNKEL (reference sequence). CDR3 nucleotide sequence: TGTGCCAGCAGCCAAAAAAGAGAGGACAGGGGACTTCGCGGGGAGCTGTTTTTT. The encoded protein is CASSQKREDRGLRGELFF.

In this sample, this clonotype turned up a few times. CDR3 DNA: TGTGCCAGCAGTGACCTACCTCGGAACATTCAGTACTTC. This translates into CASSDLPRNIQYF. The chain has TRBV6-1 and TRBJ2-4; unclear D gene. CDR1 and CDR2 from the germline V gene are MNHNS and SASEGT. Deletions cut 3 bases from V and 7 bases from J, with 10 bases between. The CDR3 loop spans 13 amino acids.

This clonotype was detected a few times. This sequence joins TRBV5-6 and TRBJ1-1; 9 bases line up with TRBD1. The CDR3 has 17 amino acids. With 4 bases clipped from V and 0 bases from J, the junction kept 10 bases outside the gene matches. CDR1 is SGHDT and CDR2 is YYEEEE in the germline V gene. DNA of the CDR3: TGTGCCAGCAGCGTGGACAGGGGCGACCTCATGAACACTGAAGCTTTCTTT. Amino acids: CASSVDRGDLMNTEAFF.

In its sample, this clonotype was seen a few times. The chain carries TRBV18 and TRBJ1-1; 11 nucleotides match TRBD1. With V trimmed by 3 bases and J by 1 base, 4 bases remained unmatched. The germline V gene encodes CDR1 KGHSH and CDR2 LQKENI. The CDR3 consists of 16 residues. The CDR3 reads CASSPDRGRGNTEAFF. DNA for the CDR3: TGTGCCAGCTCACCGGACAGGGGGCGGGGGAACACTGAAGCTTTCTTT.

The chain recombines TRBV29-1 with TRBJ2-3; D might be TRBD1 or TRBD2, each matching 5 bases. Trimming cost V 6 bases and J 5 bases, with 18 bases left between them. Germline V CDR1 and CDR2: SQVTM, ANQGSEA. This CDR3 region has 14 residues. CDR3 protein: CSVSRLFGGDTQYF. CDR3 DNA sequence: TGCAGCGTCTCCCGCCTGTTTGGGGGAGATACGCAGTATTTT.

The CDR3 here is CASSPTVGTGEGKLFF. As DNA, the CDR3 is TGTGCCAGCAGTCCAACCGTCGGGACAGGGGAGGGAAAACTGTTTTTT. The rearrangement joins TRBV12-3 or TRBV12-4 to TRBJ1-4, with 10 bases identical to TRBD1. The CDR3 contains 16 residues. V shed 5 bases, J shed 10 bases, and the junction held 13 bases outside the gene matches.

A remark on this clonotype: At one boundary the junction diverges from the germline segment, which might be a read error. The V gene is TRBV7-9, the J gene TRBJ2-7; TRBD2 matches at 8 bases. There are 14 residues in the CDR3. CDR1 and CDR2 from the germline V gene are SEHNR and FQNEAQ (reference sequence). The CDR3 protein is CASSLAGGGYVQYF. For the CDR3, the DNA is TGTGCCAGCAGCTTAGCGGGCGGGGGGTACGTGCAGTACTTC. The full variable domain, its missing parts supplied by reference TRBV7-9 and TRBJ2-7, is DTGVSQNPRHKITKRGQNVTFRCDPISEHNRLYWYRQTLGQGPEFLTYFQNEAQLEKSRLLSDRFSAERPKGSFSTLEIQRTEQGDSAMYLCASSLAGGGYVQYFGPGTRLTVT.

This clonotype was seen only a few times. J is TRBJ2-7 and V is TRBV28; the match to TRBD1 covers 10 bases. Germline V gives CDR1 MDHEN, CDR2 SYDVKM. The CDR3 is 16 amino acids. Trimming at V came to 5 bases and at J to 0 bases, leaving 7 bases not matched to a gene. The CDR3 spells CASSPTGGHYSYEQYF. The CDR3 coding sequence is TGTGCCAGCAGTCCGACAGGGGGCCACTACTCCTACGAGCAGTACTTC.

The chain's CDR3 is CASRGQGTPNEKLFF. As DNA, the CDR3 is TGTGCCAGCAGAGGACAGGGTACTCCTAATGAAAAACTGTTTTTT. The chain couples TRBV2 to TRBJ1-4; 8 bases fit TRBD1. The CDR3 contains 15 residues. V was pared by 6 bases and J by 3 bases, with 6 bases of the junction left unmatched. CDR1 is SNHLY and CDR2 is FYNNEI in the germline V gene.

Only a few counts were recorded for this clonotype. The chain combines TRBV29-1 with TRBJ2-3; D is ambiguous. The CDR3 sequence is 16 residues long. The germline gives CDR1 SQVTM, CDR2 ANQGSEA. Trimming shortened V by 0 bases and J by 6 bases, and 19 bases separated the two germline ends. The CDR3 nucleotides are TGCAGCGTTGAAGATCTTTCAATCCTTAGTTATGATACGCAGTATTTT. It yields the protein CSVEDLSILSYDTQYF.